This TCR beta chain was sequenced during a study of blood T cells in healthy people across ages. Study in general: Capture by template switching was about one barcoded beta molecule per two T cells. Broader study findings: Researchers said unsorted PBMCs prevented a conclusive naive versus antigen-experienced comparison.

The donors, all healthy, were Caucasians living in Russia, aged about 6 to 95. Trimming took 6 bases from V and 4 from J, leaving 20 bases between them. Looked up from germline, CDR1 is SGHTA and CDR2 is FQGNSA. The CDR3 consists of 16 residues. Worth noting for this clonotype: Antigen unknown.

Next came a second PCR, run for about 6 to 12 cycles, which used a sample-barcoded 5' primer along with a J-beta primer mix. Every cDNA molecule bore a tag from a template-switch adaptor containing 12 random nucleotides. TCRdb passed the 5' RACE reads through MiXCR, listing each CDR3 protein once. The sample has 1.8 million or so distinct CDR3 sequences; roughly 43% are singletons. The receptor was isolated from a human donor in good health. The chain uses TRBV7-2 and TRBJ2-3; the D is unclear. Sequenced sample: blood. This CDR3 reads CASSFPGSRGADTQYF. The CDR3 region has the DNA TGTGCCAGCAGTTTTCCCGGGTCCCGAGGCGCAGATACGCAGTATTTT.